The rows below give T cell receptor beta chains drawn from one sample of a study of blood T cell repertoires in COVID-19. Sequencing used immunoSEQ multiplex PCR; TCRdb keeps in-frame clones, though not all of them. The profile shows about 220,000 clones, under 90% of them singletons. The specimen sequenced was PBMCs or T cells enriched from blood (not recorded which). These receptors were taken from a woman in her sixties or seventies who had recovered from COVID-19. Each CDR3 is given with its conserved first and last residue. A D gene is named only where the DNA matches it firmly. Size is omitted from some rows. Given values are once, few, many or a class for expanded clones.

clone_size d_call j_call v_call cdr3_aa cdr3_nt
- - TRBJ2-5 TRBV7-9 CASSSGQLQETQYF TGTGCCAGCAGCTCAGGACAGCTTCAAGAGACCCAGTACTTC
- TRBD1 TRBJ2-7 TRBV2 CASRTGAEQYF TGTGCCAGCAGGACAGGGGCCGAGCAGTACTTC
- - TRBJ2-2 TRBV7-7 CASSLQGGRDDTGELFF TGTGCCAGCAGCTTACAAGGTGGCAGGGATGACACCGGGGAGCTGTTTTTT
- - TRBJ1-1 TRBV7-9 CASSLVTGQGYGAFF TGTGCCAGCAGCTTAGTAACCGGCCAGGGGTATGGAGCTTTCTTT
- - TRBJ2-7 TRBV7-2 CASSLLQGGEQYF TGTGCCAGCAGCTTACTTCAGGGTGGCGAGCAGTACTTC
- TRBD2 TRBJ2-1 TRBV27 CASSLGPSSGRQFF TGTGCCAGCAGCCTAGGTCCCTCTAGCGGGAGGCAGTTCTTC
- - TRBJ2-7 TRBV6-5 CASSWDIYEQYF TGTGCCAGCAGTTGGGACATCTACGAGCAGTACTTC
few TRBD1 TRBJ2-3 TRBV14 CASSPGQETDTQYF TGTGCCAGCAGCCCTGGACAGGAGACAGATACGCAGTATTTT
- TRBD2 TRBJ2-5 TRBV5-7 CASSLRSGGNFQYF TGTGCCAGCAGCTTGAGAAGCGGGGGGAACTTCCAGTACTTC
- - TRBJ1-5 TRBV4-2 CASSQDLGQKRHF TGTGCCAGCAGCCAAGATCTGGGACAAAAAAGGCATTTT
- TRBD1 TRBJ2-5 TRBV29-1 CSVKGTGGAGETQYF TGCAGCGTTAAAGGGACAGGGGGGGCCGGAGAGACCCAGTACTTC
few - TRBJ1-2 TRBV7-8 CASSPSPGADYGYTF TGTGCCAGCAGCCCCTCCCCTGGGGCAGATTATGGCTACACCTTC
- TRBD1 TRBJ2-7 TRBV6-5 CASSYEDRRMQYF TGTGCCAGCAGTTACGAGGACAGGAGGATGCAGTACTTC
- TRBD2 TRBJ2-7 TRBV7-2 CASSLGAGLAGEQYF TGTGCCAGCAGCTTAGGGGCAGGGCTAGCGGGAGAGCAGTACTTC
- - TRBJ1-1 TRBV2 CALAEGEGNTEAFF TGTGCACTCGCGGAGGGAGAAGGGAACACTGAAGCTTTCTTT
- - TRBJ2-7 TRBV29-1 CSVEGGQGRYEQYF TGCAGCGTTGAAGGGGGCCAGGGGCGTTACGAGCAGTACTTC
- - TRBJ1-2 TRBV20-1 CSASAANYGYTF TGCAGTGCTAGTGCAGCTAACTATGGCTACACCTTC
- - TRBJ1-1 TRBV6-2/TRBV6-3 CASSSGGSNTEAFF TGTGCCAGCAGCTCGGGAGGATCCAACACTGAAGCTTTCTTT
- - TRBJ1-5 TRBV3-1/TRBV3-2 CASSQHRVGEPQHF TGTGCCAGCAGCCAACACAGGGTCGGTGAGCCCCAGCATTTT
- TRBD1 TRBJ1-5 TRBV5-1 CASSLAGGGKPQHF TGCGCCAGCAGCTTGGCAGGGGGCGGGAAGCCCCAGCATTTT
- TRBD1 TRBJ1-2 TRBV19 CASSTASGTGGGYTF TGTGCCAGTAGTACCGCCTCCGGGACAGGGGGTGGCTACACCTTC
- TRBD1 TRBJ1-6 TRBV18 CASSYESGQGNSPLHF TGTGCCAGCTCTTACGAATCGGGACAGGGTAATTCACCCCTCCACTTT
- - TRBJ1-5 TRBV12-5 CASGLAGGGNQPQHF TGTGCTAGTGGTTTGGCGGGGGGGGGCAATCAGCCCCAGCATTTT
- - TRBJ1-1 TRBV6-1 CASSERVIEAFF TGTGCCAGCAGTGAACGGGTGATTGAAGCTTTCTTT
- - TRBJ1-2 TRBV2 CASSEIGGISYGYTF TGTGCCAGCAGTGAGATCGGGGGGATTTCCTATGGCTACACCTTC
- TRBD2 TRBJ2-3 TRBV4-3 CASSQAGTSGANTQYF TGCGCCAGCAGCCAAGCAGGGACTAGCGGGGCAAATACGCAGTATTTT
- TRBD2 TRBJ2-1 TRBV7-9 CATGLAGADEQFF TGTGCCACTGGACTAGCGGGAGCGGATGAGCAGTTCTTC